The T cell receptor beta chain under discussion was sequenced for a study of blood T cell repertoires in COVID-19. About the research overall: Sites in the United States, Italy and Spain provided acute and convalescent COVID-19 samples. Sources were T cells, B-cell-depleted T cells, or PBMCs; the material itself was cDNA or gDNA.

As originally analysed: Reference gene primer amplification in the assay estimated nucleated cell counts. Sequencing used immunoSEQ multiplex PCR; TCRdb keeps in-frame clones, though not all of them. That table furnishes V, J and clone size, whereas the DNA furnished D and trimming. In the table there are 200,000 to 300,000 clones, 81% of which are singletons. Germline V gene sequence: CDR1 SGHTA, CDR2 FQGNSA. V lost 2 bases, J lost 6 bases, and 10 bases lay in between. CDR3 size: 13 residues. Seattle cases were enrolled at active infection and followed longitudinally. This chain connects TRBV7-2 to TRBJ1-1, with D possibly TRBD1 on 5 matching bases. Sequenced sample: peripheral blood. The TCR comes from an elderly woman with COVID-19, enrolled during active disease. The CDR3 DNA follows: TGTGCCAGCAGCTTACAACGGGGGGCTGAAGCTTTCTTT. Translated: CASSLQRGAEAFF.